This T cell receptor beta chain was captured in a study of blood T cell repertoires in COVID-19. In the study overall: There were acute and convalescent COVID-19 samples, and they came from the United States, Italy and Spain. The cDNA or gDNA used as material had been derived from T cells, B-cell-depleted T cells, or PBMCs.

Under the authors' procedure: Amplified reference gene primers provided the basis for estimating nucleated cell counts. The assay was immunoSEQ multiplex PCR, and TCRdb's table has in-frame clones only and misses some. V, J and clone size derive from that table, while D and trimming were established from the DNA sequence. The table records about 220,000 clones, less than 85% of them present only once. Germline CDR1 SGHTA, CDR2 FQGNSA. This CDR3 region has 15 residues. V lost 4 bases, J lost 0 bases, and 4 bases stayed unmatched. This sequence was found in a woman older than 75 with acute or convalescent COVID-19. This chain connects TRBV7-2 to TRBJ1-2; 8 nucleotides match TRBD1. Sample: peripheral blood. The CDR3 loop is CASSSPDRANYGYTF. The CDR3 nucleotides read TGTGCCAGCAGCTCCCCGGACAGGGCTAACTATGGCTACACCTTC. The complete variable domain, with remaining parts taken from reference TRBV7-2 and TRBJ1-2, reads GAGVSQSPSNKVTEKGKDVELRCDPISGHTALYWYRQSLGQGLEFLIYFQGNSAPDKSGLPSDRFSAERTGGSVSTLTIQRTQQEDSAVYLCASSSPDRANYGYTFGSGTRLTVV.